The 3 T cell receptor beta chains listed next were all sequenced from one sample in a study of cytomegalovirus exposure and HLA in healthy donors. Produced via immunoSEQ multiplex PCR; TCRdb's table is partial and in-frame only. The data hold a few hundred thousand clones, with approximately 83% observed a single time. Sequencing was performed on PBMCs. These receptors were taken from a woman in her 30s in good health and CMV-seropositive.

The genes are TRBV4-3 and TRBJ1-5; the D is unclear. Germline-derived CDR1 and CDR2 are LGHNA and YSLEER. This CDR3 contains 15 residues. V shed 0 bases and J shed 4 bases, with 10 bases lying between them. DNA for the CDR3: TGCGCCAGCAGCCAAGATTACGGGGAGAATCAGCCCCAGCATTTT. Translation gives CASSQDYGENQPQHF.

To note about this clone: This CDR3 is also generated by other DNA sequences in the sample. CDR3 residues: CASSYSKETQYF. Written as DNA, the CDR3 is TGTGCCAGCAGTTACTCGAAGGAGACCCAGTACTTC. The chain has TRBV6-5 and TRBJ2-5, with D uncertain. The CDR3 spans 12 residues. The V gene's germline CDR1 is MNHEY and CDR2 SVGAGI. V was trimmed by 0 bases and J by 5 bases, leaving 4 bases between them.

The chain employs TRBV9 and TRBJ2-1; D gene ambiguous. Looked up from germline, CDR1 is SGDLS and CDR2 is YYNGEE. V lost 0 bases and J lost 4, with 11 bases in between. The CDR3 runs 15 residues. This CDR3 is CASSVAGLGYNEQFF. As DNA, the CDR3 is TGTGCCAGCAGCGTAGCTGGGTTGGGGTACAATGAGCAGTTCTTC. Combining the CDR3 with reference TRBV9 and TRBJ2-1 gives the whole variable domain DSGVTQTPKHLITATGQRVTLRCSPRSGDLSVYWYQQSLDQGLQFLIQYYNGEERAKGNILERFSAQQFPDLHSELNLSSLELGDSALYFCASSVAGLGYNEQFFGPGTRLTVL.